A selection of T cell receptor beta chains follows, all from one sample in a study of human T cells and chemical hapten exposure. One entry per CDR3 protein results from TCRdb running MiXCR on the RACE reads. Among approximately 180,000 distinct CDR3 sequences, about 31% were seen once, and the ten largest hold less than 3%. The sample consisted of whole blood, taken in connection with sensitization to the hapten diphenylcyclopropenone (DPC). The receptors originated from a woman younger than 45 with alopecia areata. Some clones in this sample may be carry-over from other donors' samples. CDR3s include the opening cysteine and the closing phenylalanine or tryptophan. Fields, in order: V gene, CDR3 protein.

V: TRBV7-2; CDR3: CASSARDRGPYEQYF
V: TRBV6-5; CDR3: CASSADRLEGYTF
V: TRBV28; CDR3: CASSFGTAYEQYF
V: TRBV7-9; CDR3: CASRGQGGEKLFF
V: TRBV27; CDR3: CASSLKPSGSAYEQYF
V: TRBV7-3; CDR3: CASSLGRLAGTGELFF
V: TRBV28; CDR3: CASSHIPGTITDTQYF
V: TRBV27; CDR3: CASGGASGTYEQYF
V: TRBV2; CDR3: CASSPRQGAAGELFF
V: TRBV29-1; CDR3: CSVNSQGAFRETQYF
V: TRBV5-1; CDR3: CASSLAGNTEAFF
V: TRBV10-1; CDR3: CASSQRGDEQYF
V: TRBV20-1; CDR3: CSARDWDSNGLANYGYTF
V: TRBV4-1; CDR3: CASSQDFTRETQYF
V: TRBV9; CDR3: CASSAGVRASLNSPLHF
V: TRBV29-1; CDR3: CSVRGAWEETQYF
V: TRBV7-9; CDR3: CASSLDPGTGDRQYF
V: TRBV6-2/TRBV6-3; CDR3: CASSSYSPGQPAYEQYF
V: TRBV19; CDR3: CASSSGGSSNEQFF
V: TRBV20-1; CDR3: CSARGGTSGGAWETQYF
V: TRBV28; CDR3: CASIKGGAPYKQYF
V: TRBV28; CDR3: CASRPTGGANQPQHF
V: TRBV27; CDR3: CASRNDRGNTEAFF
V: TRBV5-1; CDR3: CASRRGSSYEQYF
V: TRBV11-2; CDR3: CASSLSRTQETQYF
V: TRBV6-6; CDR3: CASRLTGELFF
V: TRBV27; CDR3: CASSPSRGTLRETQYF
V: TRBV4-3; CDR3: CASSHVGSSNEQFF
V: TRBV6-5; CDR3: CASSSVRGHPLHF
V: TRBV28; CDR3: CASSRRRGGGRELFF
V: TRBV28; CDR3: CASRRSYEQYF
V: TRBV6-5; CDR3: CASSYSGRSSYNSPLHF
V: TRBV9; CDR3: CASSVSGTNEKLFF
V: TRBV15; CDR3: CATSRDRGYGQPYNEQFF
V: TRBV12-5; CDR3: CASGLVVGGTRGTSYEQYF
V: TRBV4-2; CDR3: CASSGSSEKLFF
V: TRBV7-2; CDR3: CASSQRGITREQYF
V: TRBV7-2; CDR3: CASSLVSPRPNSPLHF